This TCR beta chain was retrieved from a study of blood T cell repertoires in COVID-19. Overall study context: The United States, Italy and Spain supplied acute and convalescent COVID-19 samples. PBMCs, B-cell-depleted T cells, or T cells were the source of the cDNA or gDNA that made up the material.

How the authors handled the data: For nucleated cells, counts were estimated from reference gene primer amplification. Assay used: immunoSEQ multiplex PCR; TCRdb lists only in-frame clones, some missing. V, J and clone size derive from that table, while D and trimming were established from the DNA sequence. The table records 130,000 to 150,000 clones, roughly three quarters of them present only once. V lost 2 bases to trimming and J lost 4 bases, with 7 bases between them. Germline V lookup: CDR1 SGHDT, CDR2 YYEEEE. The CDR3 totals 12 residues. Sequencing input: peripheral blood. This chain uses TRBV5-6 with TRBJ2-7; a weak D match, TRBD1 (6 bases). The sequence derives from a man aged 50 or older with active or convalescent COVID-19. The CDR3 DNA is TGTGCCAGCAGCTTACAGGGTTACGAGCAGTACTTC. Translation gives CASSLQGYEQYF.